One sample yielded the 5 T cell receptor beta chains listed below, sequenced in a study of T cells in Graves' hyperthyroidism and ophthalmopathy. Amplification targeted TCR beta CDR3 regions from RNA transcripts. HTBI primers were used for first-round RT-PCR of the TCR CDR3. Via MiXCR, TCRdb re-called the multiplex PCR reads, giving one row per CDR3 protein. This sample has approximately 330,000 distinct CDR3 sequences, with approximately 15% found just once. The sample consisted of blood. The origin of the receptors is a woman aged 40-49 years with Graves' ophthalmopathy.

V usage is TRBV11-3 and J usage is TRBJ2-2; 11 bases agree with TRBD2. CDR1 is SGHNT, CDR2 YENEEA, per germline. V shed 5 bases and J 8 bases; nucleotides not matched to a gene: 7. The CDR3 is 15 residues long. The CDR3 DNA sequence: TGTGCCAGCAGCGCTCTAGCGGGGGGAGAGGGGGAGCTGTTTTTT. Its translation is CASSALAGGEGELFF.

The V call is TRBV7-9, the J call TRBJ1-2; D not resolved. V lost 1 base and J lost 7, with 10 bases in between. The CDR3 totals 13 residues. Germline CDR1 is SEHNR and CDR2 is FQNEAQ (reference sequence). The CDR3 spells CASSLVDGSGYTF. For the CDR3, the DNA is TGTGCCAGCAGCTTAGTGGATGGCAGTGGCTACACCTTC.

This clonotype has just a few counts. The V call is TRBV4-1, the J call TRBJ2-7, with D perhaps matching TRBD2 (6 bases). Trimming stripped 0 bases from V and 5 bases from J, with 14 bases between. CDR3 length equals 15 residues. CDR1 and CDR2 from the germline V gene are MGHRA and YSYEKL. The CDR3: CASSQEGSGENEQYF. CDR3 nucleotides: TGCGCCAGCAGCCAAGAAGGGTCGGGAGAAAACGAGCAGTACTTC.

This clonotype showed up just a few times. The J gene is TRBJ2-5, the V gene TRBV5-1, with 8 bases fitting TRBD1. This CDR3 has 14 residues. Germline trimming cut 4 bases from V and 5 bases from J; bases unmatched to any gene: 7. Germline CDR1 reads SGHRS; CDR2 reads YFSETQ. For the CDR3, the DNA is TGCGCCAGCAGCGGACAGGGATTGAGGGAGACCCAGTACTTC. Protein sequence: CASSGQGLRETQYF.

On this clonotype: This may be a read error, as it is one base from a much larger clone. The genes are TRBV12-3 or TRBV12-4 and TRBJ2-1; D unresolved. Trimming removed 3 bases from V and 1 base from J, with 10 bases in between. The CDR3 is made up of 15 amino acids. The CDR3 bases are TGTGCCAGCAGTTTGTGGCGGCCATCCTACAATGAGCAGTTCTTC. It translates to CASSLWRPSYNEQFF.